This T cell receptor (beta chain) was documented in a study of identical twins' blood T cells. TCRdb re-called the 5' RACE reads with MiXCR, one entry per CDR3 protein. This repertoire shows 350,000 to 450,000 distinct CDR3 sequences, roughly 27% found once; its top ten account for approximately 6.6%. Only a few counts were recorded for this clonotype. V was clipped by 6 bases and J by 2 bases, with 18 bases between them. CDR1 is SQVTM, CDR2 ANQGSEA, per germline. The CDR3 spans 15 residues. The V gene is TRBV29-1, the J gene TRBJ2-3; the D gene is possibly TRBD1 (6 bases). Sequencing was performed on PBMCs. The source of this sequence is a woman aged 18-50 years in good health. The chain's CDR3 is CSVAEGTTTTDTQYF. The CDR3 coding sequence is TGCAGCGTCGCCGAGGGGACAACTACCACAGATACGCAGTATTTT.